This T cell receptor beta chain was retrieved from a study of blood T cell repertoires in COVID-19. Assay: immunoSEQ multiplex PCR; the TCRdb copy retains only in-frame clones and omits some. The sample holds more than 200,000 clones, over 75% seen once. This CDR3 has 15 amino acids. Looked up from germline, CDR1 is LNHDA and CDR2 is SQIVND (reference sequence). V was cut by 6 bases and J by 2 bases, with 16 bases left in between. Sequenced input: peripheral blood. The rearrangement links TRBV19 to TRBJ1-2; D perhaps matches TRBD1 (6 bases). The sequence came from a man aged 50 to 60 with acute or convalescent COVID-19. The CDR3 DNA reads as TGTGCCAGTAGCCTGGGGGCAGGGGCCAACTATGGCTACACCTTC. This translates into CASSLGAGANYGYTF.